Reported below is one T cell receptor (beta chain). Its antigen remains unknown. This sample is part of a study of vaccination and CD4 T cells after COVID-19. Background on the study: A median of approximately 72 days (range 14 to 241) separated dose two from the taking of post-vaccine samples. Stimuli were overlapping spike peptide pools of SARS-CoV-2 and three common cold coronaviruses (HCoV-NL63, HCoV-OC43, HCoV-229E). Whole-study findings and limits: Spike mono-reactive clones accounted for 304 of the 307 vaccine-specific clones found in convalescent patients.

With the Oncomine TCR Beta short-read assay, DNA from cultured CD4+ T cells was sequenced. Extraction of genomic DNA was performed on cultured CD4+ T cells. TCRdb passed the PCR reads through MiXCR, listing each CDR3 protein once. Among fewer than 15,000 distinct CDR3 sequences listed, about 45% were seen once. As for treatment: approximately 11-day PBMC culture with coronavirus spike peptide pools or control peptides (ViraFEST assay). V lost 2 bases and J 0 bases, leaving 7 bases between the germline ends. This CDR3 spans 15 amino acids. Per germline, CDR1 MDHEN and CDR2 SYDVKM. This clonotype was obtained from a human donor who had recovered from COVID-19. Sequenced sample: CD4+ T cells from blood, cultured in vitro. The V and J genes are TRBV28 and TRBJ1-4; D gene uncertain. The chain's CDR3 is CASSLSIATNEKLFF. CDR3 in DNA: TGTGCCAGCAGTTTAAGCATTGCAACTAATGAAAAACTGTTTTTT.